This T cell receptor beta chain is from a study of graft-versus-host responses after intestinal transplantation. Looking at the study overall: The study gave all recipients anti-thymocyte globulin induction, then tacrolimus and steroids for 2 to 3 years. General observations from the study: Some GvH clones appeared in ileal mucosa or blood before recipient bone marrow. Graft-donor T cell macrochimerism coincided with high graft-versus-host to host-versus-graft clonal ratios in allografts.

On this clone itself: No antigen is known for it.

The trim removed 6 bases at V and 3 bases at J, leaving 4 bases unmatched. The CDR3 is 14 residues long. CDR1 and CDR2 (germline): SNHLY, FYNNEI. Clones were sequenced by immunoSEQ multiplex PCR, and TCRdb holds only the in-frame ones, with some missing. The sample carries roughly 110,000 clones, approximately 86% recorded once. The origin of this receptor is a human donor who was the organ donor for an intestinal transplant. The chain couples TRBV2 to TRBJ2-1; TRBD2 agrees at 8 bases. The material sequenced was unstimulated CD4+ T cells sorted from spleen or lymph node cells, taken before transplant. CDR3 nucleotide sequence: TGTGCCAGCAGAACGGGGGGGATCTACAATGAGCAGTTCTTC. Translated: CASRTGGIYNEQFF.